This T cell receptor (beta chain) was sequenced in a study of cytomegalovirus exposure and HLA in healthy donors (dated by TCRdb to 2017 to 2019). Notes on the research overall: According to an earlier analysis of 587 of the donors, some 180 million T cells yielded 90 million to 140 million unique TCR beta sequences and around 300 Gb of sequence data. To decide whether each TCR beta V gene segment behaved as functional or pseudogenic, an earlier analysis of fewer than 750 of the donors relied on high-throughput TCR beta sequencing. Because of strong linkage in the cohort, a few DR-DQ haplotypes were treated as single units for association and clustering. Donor age, sex, ethnicity and CMV serostatus were compiled together with the repertoire data. A separate validation cohort of approximately 130 different subjects was used in addition to the approximately 640-subject first cohort. All discovery cohort repertoires had been generated using a single sequencing platform. The study used immunosequencing to profile the T cell repertoires of more than 650 subjects and linked those repertoires to cytomegalovirus serostatus. In a later genetic analysis, genome-wide SNP genotypes for about 65% of the 666 donors were used, and that subset was treated as a discovery cohort. Across 398 genotyped donors of the cohort, an average of roughly 200,000 unique TCR beta nucleotide sequences per donor were sequenced, and roughly 17% of those sequences were non-productive. In the later analysis, no new phenotypic data were used to find candidate immune exposures; instead, reliance was placed on TCR beta sequences and their occurrence across donors. The number of donors typed differed by locus, with about 629-640 for A, B, C, DRB1 and DQB1, more than 500 for DQA1, approximately 570 for DPA1, and roughly 450 for DPB1. Of the approximately 400 genotyped donors, approximately 83% fell in the genetic ancestry cluster associated with self-reported Caucasian donors. HLA typing covered class I and class II loci at four-digit resolution. An early release covering over 500 HLA-typed donors comprised around 300 gigabases of sequencing data and tens of millions of unique TCR sequences. High-throughput TCR immunosequencing, statistical association of individual TCRs with disease status, and machine learning were combined to predict cytomegalovirus infection status. In a later analysis, previously published TCR beta repertoires from 666 donors were re-analyzed and high-resolution HLA genotyping was added so that TCR occurrence patterns could be studied. The study aimed to test whether cataloging public T cell receptors could reveal signatures of past pathogen exposure. The paper as a whole reports these results and caveats: Immune exposure information for the cohort was limited to CMV serostatus. The earlier analysis of 587 of the donors excluded some 15 rarely observed V segments, including chromosome 9 orphons, because counts were too low. Compared with equally common non-associated chains, HLA-associated TCR beta chains in a later analysis were more clonally expanded and had lower generation probabilities. The authors suggested that the approach could potentially be generalized to other disease states and immunological phenotypes. In an earlier analysis of some 550 of the donors, most TCR beta V segments were observed in productive rearrangements about 90% or about 30% of the time, broadly matching IMGT annotations. A later analysis reported that several top co-occurrence clusters appeared linked to parvovirus B19, influenza, CMV and Epstein-Barr virus. In a later genetic analysis, fewer N-insertions in productive TCRs were reported among donors in an Asian-associated ancestry cluster than the approximately 710-donor mean. In a later analysis, the rate of TCR association differed among HLA loci, with DRB1 alleles having the most associated TCRs and HLA-C alleles having the fewest. Some IMGT-functional V segments, including TRBV6-2 and TRBV6-3, could not be distinguished by the 87-base-pair reads and were therefore excluded. A further reported finding was that TCR beta sequences accurately predicted the HLA-A and HLA-B alleles for most subjects in the first cohort. Sequencing depth was assumed to be roughly uniform across donors in the presence/absence analyses, though that assumption may not hold. In a later analysis, some 18,000 TCR beta sequences were associated with specific HLA alleles at a false discovery rate of 0.05. A later analysis found that most CMV-associated TCR beta chains appeared HLA-restricted, with HLA associations seemingly driven largely by CMV exposure. A later genetic analysis associated a missense DCLRE1C variant with V-gene and J-gene trimming of TCR beta chains, and an independent cohort replicated the association. Strong co-occurrence of HLA alleles, especially DR and DQ, made assigning TCR associations to individual alleles difficult. A few of the identified cytomegalovirus-associated TCR beta chains were confirmed in vitro to be specific for cytomegalovirus antigens. The study listed 164 TCR beta chains as associated with cytomegalovirus. This cohort had only TCR beta chains sequenced, and the lack of alpha or paired-chain data limited which features could be detected. Cytomegalovirus status was reported to be diagnosed by the classifier with high specificity and sensitivity in both the original and validation cohorts. Linkage disequilibrium might explain the correlated functional status among segregating V segments, but an unknown experimental factor could not be ruled out. Most TCR sequences were seen in very few donors, while some public TCRs were found in many individuals. Because HLA typing was missing for some donors at each locus, association tests included only the typed subset. A cluster of highly shared sequence variants was judged likely to be a technical artifact of the sequencing pipeline.

The CDR1 and CDR2 encoded by the germline V gene are SGHAT and FQNNGV. From the cysteine up to the phenylalanine, the CDR3 has a length of 15 residues. The retained sequence is limited to the CDR3, 45 bases, with the frame set at the first base. V was cut back by 6 bases and J by 6 bases, leaving a gap of 17 bases between them. The cohort consisted of fewer than 700 healthy bone marrow donors. All cohort members were sampled while nominally healthy, although unrecorded immune exposures were likely present. The donor tested CMV seropositive and was one of the 289 seropositive cohort members. Every donor gave a peripheral blood sample, and the peripheral blood mononuclear cells from that sample were used for TCR beta sequencing. The Qiagen DNeasy Blood Extraction Kit was used to extract genomic DNA from the blood cell samples. Receptor libraries were prepared by the immunoSEQ multiplex PCR assay. For the multiplex PCR, a mixture combining 60 forward primers for TCR Vbeta segments and 13 reverse primers for TCR Jbeta segments was used. The CDR3 region of rearranged TCR beta genes was amplified from genomic DNA with a multiplex PCR assay. The amplified TCR beta libraries were sequenced on the Illumina HiSeq System as 87-base-pair reads. The authors' analysis ran thus. A later analysis tallied about 77 million unique TCR beta chains across the roughly 610 repertoires, and around 10 million of those chains were shared by two or more donors. A nearest-neighbor algorithm error-corrected the raw reads and collapsed the reads into unique sequences, merging closely related sequences to remove PCR and sequencing errors. CDR3 sequences were aligned to IMGT reference sequences to assign V, D and J gene segments. Each retained sequence needed at least a six-nucleotide match to both a V gene segment and a J gene segment. Rearrangements were called productive when the CDR3 lacked stop codons and stayed in frame with V and J; all others were non-productive. CDR3 was defined by IMGT convention, running from the second conserved V-encoded cysteine to the conserved J-encoded phenylalanine. In an earlier analysis of more than 550 of the donors, sequences lacking an unambiguous match to a single V gene segment were excluded. An earlier analysis of 550 to 650 of the donors classified V segments as functional when productive rearrangements were above 56.7% and as segregating when the standard deviation between donors was above 5%. A statistical classification framework was developed to diagnose cytomegalovirus status using the catalog of TCR beta chain sequences. V and J gene assignment, in a later analysis, came from comparing TCR nucleotide sequences with IMGT/GENE-DB human TR gene sequences. A later analysis assigned CDR3 sequences and most-parsimonious VDJ recombination scenarios with the TCRdist pipeline. In a later analysis, each TCR beta chain was defined by its CDR3 amino acid sequence together with its V-gene family, and reads without a unique V-gene family were excluded. In a later analysis, some 600 highly shared, low-generation-probability nucleotide sequences were removed to address suspected cross-contamination and a sequencing artifact. A later analysis calculated a clonal expansion index for each public chain from normalized within-repertoire ranks of inferred template counts. In a later analysis, generation probabilities were computed using a VDJ recombination model fitted to out-of-frame rearrangements, and the results were checked against IGoR. In a later analysis, TCR-TCR, TCR-HLA and TCR-CMV co-occurrence was scored with hypergeometric tests, and a repertoire-size bias correction was applied to TCR pairs. False discovery rates were estimated in a later analysis by permuting HLA or CMV assignments 20 times. In a later analysis, co-occurring TCRs were grouped using DBSCAN, with TCRdist sequence similarity added in when clustering inside HLA-allele-positive subsets. For co-occurrence clustering, repertoires with fewer than 30,000 or more than 120,000 public chains were excluded, along with 4 to 6 repertoires with anomalous nucleotide sharing. In TCRdb, the immuneACCESS table is reduced to in-frame sequences with V and J assigned. These tables do not hold every clone; where another copy was compared, an unresolved V gene accounts for under half, and the others remain unexplained. Clone size and V and J calls were adopted from that table, with D and trimming inferred from the DNA. The sample table lists around 100,000 clones, 81% of them with a count of one. Roughly 5.1% of the sample is taken by the ten largest.

Concerning this clone: The specificity of this receptor is unknown. No base qualities exist here, and no much larger clone lies one base off it.

This receptor was obtained from a man in his forties in good health and CMV-seropositive. Sequencing was carried out using PBMCs. The chain was built from TRBV11-2 and TRBJ1-4; 5 matching bases give a weak D call of TRBD1. The bases are TGTGCCAGCAGGGCGGCAGGGTTGTTTCATGAAAAACTGTTTTTT. This translates into CASRAAGLFHEKLFF.